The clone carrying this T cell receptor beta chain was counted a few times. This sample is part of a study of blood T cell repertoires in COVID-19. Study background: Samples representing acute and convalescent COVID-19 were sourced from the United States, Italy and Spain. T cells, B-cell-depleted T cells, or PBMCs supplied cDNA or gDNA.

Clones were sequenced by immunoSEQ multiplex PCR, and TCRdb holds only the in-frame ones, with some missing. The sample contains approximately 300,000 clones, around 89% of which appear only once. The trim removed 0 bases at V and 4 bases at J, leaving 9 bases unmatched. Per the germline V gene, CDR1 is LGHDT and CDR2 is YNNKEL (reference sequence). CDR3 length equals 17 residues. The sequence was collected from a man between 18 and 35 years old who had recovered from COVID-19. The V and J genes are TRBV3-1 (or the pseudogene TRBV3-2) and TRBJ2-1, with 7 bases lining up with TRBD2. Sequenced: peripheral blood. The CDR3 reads CASSQDWGGTRYNEQFF. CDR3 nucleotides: TGTGCCAGCAGCCAAGATTGGGGGGGGACGAGGTACAATGAGCAGTTCTTC.